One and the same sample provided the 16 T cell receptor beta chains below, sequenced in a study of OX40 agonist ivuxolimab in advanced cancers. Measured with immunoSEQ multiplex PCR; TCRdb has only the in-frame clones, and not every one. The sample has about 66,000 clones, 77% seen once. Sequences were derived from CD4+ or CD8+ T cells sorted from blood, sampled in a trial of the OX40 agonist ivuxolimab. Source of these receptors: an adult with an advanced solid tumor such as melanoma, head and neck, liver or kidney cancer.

CDR3: CASSSLHPRDSPLHF. CDR3 nucleotides: TGTGCCAGCAGCTCCCTCCATCCTAGGGATTCACCCCTCCACTTT. The genes are TRBV7-8 and TRBJ1-6; no reliable D call. The length of the CDR3 is 15 residues. CDR1 is SGHVS and CDR2 is FQNEAQ in the germline V gene. V was shortened by 4 bases and J by 8 bases, with 15 bases between the two germline ends.

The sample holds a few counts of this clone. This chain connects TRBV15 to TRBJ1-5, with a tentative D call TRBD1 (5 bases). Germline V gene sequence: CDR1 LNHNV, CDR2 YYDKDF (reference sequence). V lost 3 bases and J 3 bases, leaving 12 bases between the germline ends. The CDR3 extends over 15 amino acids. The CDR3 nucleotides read TGTGCCACCAGCAGGGACCCAGGGAACAATCAGCCCCAGCATTTT. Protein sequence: CATSRDPGNNQPQHF.

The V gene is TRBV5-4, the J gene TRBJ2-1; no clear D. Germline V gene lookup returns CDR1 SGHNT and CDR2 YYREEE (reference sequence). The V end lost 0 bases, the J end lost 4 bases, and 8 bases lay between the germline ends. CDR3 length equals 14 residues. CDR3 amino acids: CASSLVGGYNEQFF. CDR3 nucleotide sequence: TGTGCCAGCAGCTTGGTTGGTGGTTACAATGAGCAGTTCTTC.

CDR3 nucleotide sequence: TGTGCCAGCAGTTTTCCCGGGACTAGCGGGAGCTACGAGCAGTACTTC. Its protein product is CASSFPGTSGSYEQYF. This sequence joins TRBV28 and TRBJ2-7, with TRBD2 matching 14 bases. The V segment lost 3 bases and the J segment 3 bases; nucleotides outside the gene matches: 4. CDR1 and CDR2 (germline): MDHEN, SYDVKM. The CDR3 totals 16 residues.

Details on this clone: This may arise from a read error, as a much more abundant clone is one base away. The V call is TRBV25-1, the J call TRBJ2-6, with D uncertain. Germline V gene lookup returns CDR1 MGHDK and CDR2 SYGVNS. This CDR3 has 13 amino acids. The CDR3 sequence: CAGSISGANVLTF. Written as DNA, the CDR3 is TGTGCCGGCAGTATAAGTGGGGCCAACGTCCTGACTTTC.

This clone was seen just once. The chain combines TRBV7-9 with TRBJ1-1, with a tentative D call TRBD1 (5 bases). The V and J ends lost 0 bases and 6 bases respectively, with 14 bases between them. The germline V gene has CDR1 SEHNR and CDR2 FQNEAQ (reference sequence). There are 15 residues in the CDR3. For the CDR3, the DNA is TGTGCCAGCAGCTTAGCGCGGCAGGGTTGGGCTGAAGCTTTCTTT. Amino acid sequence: CASSLARQGWAEAFF.

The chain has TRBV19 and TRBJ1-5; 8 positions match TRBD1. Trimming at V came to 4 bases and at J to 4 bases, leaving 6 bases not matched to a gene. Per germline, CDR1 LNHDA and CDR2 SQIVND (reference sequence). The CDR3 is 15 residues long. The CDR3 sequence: CASSNQGAWNQPQHF. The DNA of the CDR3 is TGTGCCAGTAGTAACCAGGGGGCATGGAATCAGCCCCAGCATTTT.

This CDR3 reads CASSWSGAYNEQFF. The DNA of the CDR3 is TGTGCCAGCAGCTGGAGCGGGGCCTACAATGAGCAGTTCTTC. The chain has TRBV5-6 and TRBJ2-1; 7 nucleotides match TRBD2. Germline V gives CDR1 SGHDT, CDR2 YYEEEE. The J segment lost 2 bases and the V segment lost 3 bases, leaving 2 bases of the junction unmatched. The CDR3 loop spans 14 amino acids.

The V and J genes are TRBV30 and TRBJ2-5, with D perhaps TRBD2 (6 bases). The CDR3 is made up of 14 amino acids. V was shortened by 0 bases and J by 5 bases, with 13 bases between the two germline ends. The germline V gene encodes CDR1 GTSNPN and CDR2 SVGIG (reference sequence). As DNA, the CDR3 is TGTGCCTGGAGTGTGGGTCAGGGAGGCGAGACCCAGTACTTC. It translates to CAWSVGQGGETQYF.

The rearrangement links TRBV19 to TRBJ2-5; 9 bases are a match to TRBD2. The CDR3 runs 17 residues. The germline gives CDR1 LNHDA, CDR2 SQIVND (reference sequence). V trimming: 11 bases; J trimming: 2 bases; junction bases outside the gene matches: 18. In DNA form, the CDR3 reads TGTGCCTCAACACCCTCGAGGCTAGCGGGACTTCAAGAGACCCAGTACTTC. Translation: CASTPSRLAGLQETQYF. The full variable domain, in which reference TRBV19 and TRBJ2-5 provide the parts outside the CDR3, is DGGITQSPKYLFRKEGQNVTLSCEQNLNHDAMYWYRQDPGQGLRLIYYSQIVNDFQKGDIAEGYSVSREKKESFPLTVTSAQKNPTAFYLCASTPSRLAGLQETQYFGPGTRLLVL.

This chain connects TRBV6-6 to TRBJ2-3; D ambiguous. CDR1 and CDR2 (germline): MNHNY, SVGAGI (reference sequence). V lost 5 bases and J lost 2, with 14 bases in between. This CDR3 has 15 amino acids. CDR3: CASSQSFHITDTQYF. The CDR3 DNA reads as TGTGCCAGCAGTCAATCTTTTCACATCACAGATACGCAGTATTTT.

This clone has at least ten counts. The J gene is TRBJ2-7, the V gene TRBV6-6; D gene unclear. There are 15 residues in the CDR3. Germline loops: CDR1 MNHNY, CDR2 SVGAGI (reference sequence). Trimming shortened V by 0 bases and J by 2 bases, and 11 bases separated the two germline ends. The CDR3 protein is CASSYSIGHTYEQYF. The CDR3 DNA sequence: TGTGCCAGCAGTTACTCAATAGGGCATACCTACGAGCAGTACTTC.

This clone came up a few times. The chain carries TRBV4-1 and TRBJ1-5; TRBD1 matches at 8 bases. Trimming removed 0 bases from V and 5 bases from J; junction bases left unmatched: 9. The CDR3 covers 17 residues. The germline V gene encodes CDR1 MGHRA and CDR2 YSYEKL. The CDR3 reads CASSQDGAGGDYQPQHF. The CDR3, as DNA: TGCGCCAGCAGCCAAGATGGGGCAGGGGGCGATTATCAGCCCCAGCATTTT.

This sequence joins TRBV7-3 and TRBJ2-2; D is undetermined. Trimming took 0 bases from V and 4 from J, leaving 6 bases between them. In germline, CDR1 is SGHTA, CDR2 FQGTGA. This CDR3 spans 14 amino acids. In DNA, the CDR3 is TGTGCCAGCAGCTTAACGGTCGGCACCGGGGAGCTGTTTTTT. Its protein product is CASSLTVGTGELFF.

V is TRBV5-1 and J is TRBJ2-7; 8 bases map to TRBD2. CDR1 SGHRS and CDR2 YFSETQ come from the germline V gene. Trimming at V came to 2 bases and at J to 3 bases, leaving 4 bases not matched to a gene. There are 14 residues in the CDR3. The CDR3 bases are TGCGCCAGCAGCTTTAACGGGAGGGGCTACGAGCAGTACTTC. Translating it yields CASSFNGRGYEQYF.

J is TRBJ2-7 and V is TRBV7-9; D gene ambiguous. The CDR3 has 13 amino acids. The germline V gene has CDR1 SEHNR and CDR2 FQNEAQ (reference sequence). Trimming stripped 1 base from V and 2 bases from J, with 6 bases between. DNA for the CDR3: TGTGCCAGCAGCTTAGGTGACACCTACGAGCAGTACTTC. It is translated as CASSLGDTYEQYF.